The 2 T cell receptor beta chains below were found in one sample sequenced in a study of beta chain features in type 1 diabetes. Whole-study results and caveats: Shortening of TCRB CDR3s, moderate but significant, appeared in all four CD4+ subsets of Type 1 diabetes patients.

Antigens of these TCRs are unknown. Expressed TCRB transcripts were sequenced because the isolated RNA had all been reverse transcribed beforehand. Sequenced by immunoSEQ multiplex PCR; TCRdb stores in-frame clones only, minus some. Of 350,000 to 450,000 clones in the sample, around 12% were seen once. The sequenced material came from naive CD4+ T cells from blood. These receptors originate from a woman aged 18 to 35 with type 1 diabetes.

This rearrangement joins TRBV15 to TRBJ1-1, with D possibly being TRBD1 (6 bases). The CDR3 extends over 15 amino acids. V lost 4 bases, J lost 1 base, and 13 bases lay in between. Germline V gene sequence: CDR1 LNHNV, CDR2 YYDKDF (reference sequence). The CDR3 is CATSKPGVRNTEAFF. The DNA of the CDR3 is TGTGCCACCAGCAAACCAGGGGTTCGGAACACTGAAGCTTTCTTT.

This clone was recorded a few times. CDR3 coding DNA: TGCGCCAGCAGCCAAGATCGAGTTGAGGTCTGGTCACCCCTCCACTTT. Translation: CASSQDRVEVWSPLHF. The chain combines TRBV4-3 with TRBJ1-6; D uncertain. Trimming stripped 0 bases from V and 10 bases from J, with 16 bases between. CDR3 length: 16 amino acids. CDR1 and CDR2 from the germline V gene are LGHNA and YSLEER.